These 19 T cell receptor beta chains originate from one sample sequenced in a study of tumor and adjacent non-tumor tissue in lung cancer. RNA was extracted from bulk tissue without any cell sorting. Distant lung tissue was collected more than 3 cm away from the tumor edge. A modified ARM-PCR protocol with three rounds of nested PCR amplified TCRbeta. TCRdb recomputed calls from the multiplex PCR reads with MiXCR, one row per CDR3 protein. The profile shows about 98,000 distinct CDR3 sequences, roughly 80% of them singletons. Sequencing used distant non-tumor lung tissue. Receptors were obtained from a man in his 60s with small cell lung cancer.

The rearrangement joins TRBV5-6 to TRBJ1-1, with TRBD1 matching over 9 bases. The CDR3 has 15 residues. Germline assignment: CDR1 SGHDT and CDR2 YYEEEE. CDR3 in DNA: TGTACCTGCAGCTTCGGGACAGGGTTGGCCACTGAAGCTTTCTTT. This translates into CTCSFGTGLATEAFF.

In regard to this clonotype: The junction departs from the called germline gene at one end, perhaps through a read error. The chain combines TRBV4-1 with TRBJ2-2, with 7 bases matching TRBD2. This CDR3 has 17 amino acids. The germline CDR1 and CDR2 sequences are MGHRA and YSYEKL. CDR3 region: CTSSSRTRGTNTRELFF. The CDR3 bases are TGCACCAGCAGCTCCCGGACTAGAGGGACGAACACCAGGGAGCTGTTTTTT.

The J gene is TRBJ2-2, the V gene TRBV4-1; D could derive from TRBD1 or TRBD2 (5 bases each). The CDR3 consists of 15 residues. Germline assignment: CDR1 MGHRA and CDR2 YSYEKL. Trimming pared 1 base from V and 4 bases from J, leaving 10 bases between. The CDR3 is CASSQGGRITGELFF. Here the CDR3 DNA reads TGCGCCAGCAGCCAAGGGGGACGGATCACCGGGGAGCTGTTTTTT.

Only one count was recorded for this clonotype. A read error may produce the germline difference seen at one junction end. The rearrangement links TRBV11-2 to TRBJ2-1; 9 positions match TRBD1. Looked up from germline, CDR1 is SGHAT and CDR2 is FQNNGV. The CDR3 consists of 14 residues. The CDR3 is CTSSLQGAYNEKFF. The DNA of the CDR3 is TGTACCAGCAGCTTACAGGGGGCGTATAATGAGAAGTTCTTC.

This clonotype is medium-sized within its sample. As the CDR3 is not closed by the conserved phenylalanine or tryptophan, this likely results from a read error. No DNA is shown, since the ends of the CDR3 on it are uncertain; the CDR3 is the one TCRdb lists. The chain links TRBV20-1 to TRBJ2-1. Germline V gives CDR1 DFQATT, CDR2 SNEGSKA (reference sequence). The CDR3 has 9 amino acids, counting both end residues. CDR3 loop: CSARDPASM.

This chain connects TRBV4-2 to TRBJ2-7, with 12 bases aligning to TRBD2. Germline CDR1 is LGHNA and CDR2 is YNFKEQ. The CDR3 extends over 19 amino acids. V gave up 0 bases and J gave up 4 bases; unmatched junction bases: 13. In DNA, the CDR3 is TGTGCCAGCAGCCAAGAGACTAGCGGGAGTACCACCTACTCATACGAGCAGTACTTC. Its protein is CASSQETSGSTTYSYEQYF.

The rearrangement uses TRBV29-1 and TRBJ2-1, with TRBD2 matching over 13 bases. This CDR3 is 15 amino acids long. The germline CDR1 and CDR2 sequences are SQVTM and ANQGSEA. The CDR3 DNA reads as TGCAGGGTCATTTTACTAGCGGGAGGGTACAATGAGCAGTTCTTC. Translating gives CRVILLAGGYNEQFF.

J is TRBJ1-5 and V is TRBV28; D possibly corresponds to TRBD1 (6 bases). The germline V and J ends were trimmed by 4 bases and 0 bases, with 7 bases remaining between them. Germline V lookup: CDR1 MDHEN, CDR2 SYDVKM. The CDR3 runs to 14 residues. CDR3 sequence reads: CASSWTDSNQPQHF. As DNA, the CDR3 is TGTGCCAGCAGTTGGACAGATAGCAATCAGCCCCAGCATTTT.

In regard to this clonotype: A read error may account for a junction end that differs from germline. The genes are TRBV11-2 and TRBJ1-4; D is possibly TRBD1 (5 bases). Germline V gene data show CDR1 as SGHAT and CDR2 as FQNNGV. This CDR3 comprises 15 residues. The CDR3 DNA reads as TGTGCCAACAGCTTAGAGGCAAGGGGATCGGGAAAACTGTTTTTT. Amino acids: CANSLEARGSGKLFF.

As for this clonotype: Sequence at one end of the junction differs from germline and may be a read error. CDR3 amino acids: CASSPSGTRNTGELFF. The DNA for the CDR3 is TGTGCCAGCAGCCCATCCGGGACTAGGAACACCGGGGAGTTGTTTTTT. This rearrangement joins TRBV5-4 to TRBJ2-2; TRBD2 agrees at 8 bases. CDR3 size: 16 residues. Germline lookup yields CDR1 SGHNT and CDR2 YYREEE (reference sequence).

This clonotype showed up many times. This chain joins TRBV28 and TRBJ2-1, with D perhaps matching TRBD2 (7 bases). The CDR3 totals 14 residues. V lost 2 bases and J lost 4, with 9 bases in between. The germline CDR1 and CDR2 sequences are MDHEN and SYDVKM. CDR3 amino acids: CASSLGGAYNEQFF. For the CDR3, the DNA is TGTGCCAGCAGTTTAGGGGGGGCTTACAATGAGCAGTTCTTC.

Note on this clonotype: In this CDR3 the conserved last residue, phenylalanine or tryptophan, is missing, so a read error is likely. No DNA is shown, since the ends of the CDR3 on it are uncertain; the CDR3 is the one TCRdb lists. The chain recombines TRBV11-1 with TRBJ2-1. The CDR3 region is 13 residues in length, termini included. Germline CDR1 SGHAT, CDR2 FQDESV (reference sequence). The CDR3 is CASRVAGVTEQSL.

On this clonotype: Relative to the germline gene, one junction end is altered; a read error may explain this. This chain uses TRBV29-1 with TRBJ2-3; no firm D call. The V gene's germline CDR1 is SQVTM and CDR2 ANQGSEA. CDR3 length: 14 amino acids. The CDR3 spells CSVDKGPRTDTRHF. The CDR3 DNA reads as TGCAGTGTTGATAAGGGTCCCCGCACAGATACGCGGCATTTT.

This chain joins TRBV11-3 and TRBJ2-3; tentatively, D is TRBD2 (6 bases). Germline V gives CDR1 SGHNT, CDR2 YENEEA. This CDR3 spans 17 amino acids. CDR3 protein: CASREARGGTPSHMQYF. CDR3 in DNA: TGTGCGAGTAGGGAGGCTCGTGGTGGGACCCCGAGTCATATGCAGTATTTT.

As for this clonotype: Compared with germline, one end of the junction differs, possibly owing to a read error. V is TRBV5-5 and J is TRBJ2-7; 7 nucleotides line up with TRBD2. The CDR3 extends over 14 amino acids. CDR1 SGHKS and CDR2 YYEKEE come from the germline V gene (reference sequence). CDR3 region: CASSPWTSDYEQYF. DNA of the CDR3: TGTGCCAGCAGCCCCTGGACTAGTGACTACGAGCAGTATTTC.

This clonotype was detected ten times or more. The chain carries TRBV10-3 and TRBJ1-5; 12 bases line up with TRBD1. The germline V gene has CDR1 ENHRY and CDR2 SYGVKD. Unmatched junction bases numbered 9, after V lost 5 bases and J lost 7 bases. The CDR3 is made up of 16 amino acids. The CDR3 region has the DNA TGTGCCATCAGTAATCAGGGACAGGGGGCCGGGCAGCCCCAGCATTTT. Translation gives CAISNQGQGAGQPQHF.

The chain couples TRBV4-1 to TRBJ2-1; D not certain. This CDR3 region has 18 residues. Germline-derived CDR1 and CDR2 are MGHRA and YSYEKL. Trimming shortened V by 5 bases and J by 4 bases, and 24 bases separated the two germline ends. CDR3 amino acids: CASSLDLLPGADYNEQFF. The CDR3 DNA reads TGCGCCAGCAGCTTAGATCTCCTGCCAGGCGCGGATTACAATGAGCAGTTCTTC.

A word on this clonotype: A read error is likely, as this CDR3 ends without the conserved phenylalanine or tryptophan. The rearrangement uses TRBV11-2 and TRBJ2-1, with D possibly TRBD1 on 5 matching bases. The CDR3 has 17 amino acids. The germline CDR1 and CDR2 sequences are SGHAT and FQNNGV. CDR3 loop: CASSLETAQSSFNEQFS. The CDR3 region has the DNA TGTGCCAGCAGCTTAGAGACAGCCCAGAGCTCCTTCAATGAGCAGTTCTCC.

This rearrangement joins TRBV20-1 to TRBJ2-5, with D tentatively TRBD2 (5 bases). There are 14 residues in the CDR3. Germline V gene sequence: CDR1 DFQATT, CDR2 SNEGSKA (reference sequence). The V gene lost 3 bases and the J gene lost 5 bases, with 16 bases spanning the gap. The DNA of the CDR3 is TGCAGTGCTAGTGGTGGCCTACTAGAGGAGACCCAGTACTTC. Translated, it gives CSASGGLLEETQYF.